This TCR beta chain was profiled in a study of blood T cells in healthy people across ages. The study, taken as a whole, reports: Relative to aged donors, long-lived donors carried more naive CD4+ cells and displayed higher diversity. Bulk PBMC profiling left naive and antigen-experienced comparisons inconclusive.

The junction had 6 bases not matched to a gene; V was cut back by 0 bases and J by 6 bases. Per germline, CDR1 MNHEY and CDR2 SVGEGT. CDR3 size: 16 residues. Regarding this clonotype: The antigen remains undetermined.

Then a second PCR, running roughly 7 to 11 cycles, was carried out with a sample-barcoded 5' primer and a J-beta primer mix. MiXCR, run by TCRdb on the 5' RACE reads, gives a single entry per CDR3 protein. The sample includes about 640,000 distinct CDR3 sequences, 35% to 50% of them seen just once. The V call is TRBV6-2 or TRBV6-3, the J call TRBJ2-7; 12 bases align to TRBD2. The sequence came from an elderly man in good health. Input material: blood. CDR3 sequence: CASSYSPSGRASEQYF. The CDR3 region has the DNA TGTGCCAGCAGTTACTCGCCTAGCGGGAGGGCCTCCGAGCAGTACTTC.